Presented here are 4 T cell receptor beta chains from one specimen sequenced in a study of blood T cell repertoires in COVID-19. Sequenced by immunoSEQ multiplex PCR; TCRdb stores in-frame clones only, minus some. The sample records around 240,000 clones, around 88% being singletons. Sample: peripheral blood. Every receptor here comes from a woman in her 30s who had recovered from COVID-19.

The chain combines TRBV5-6 with TRBJ2-4; possibly TRBD1 for D (6 bases). This CDR3 is 16 amino acids long. V was pared by 3 bases and J by 0 bases, with 13 bases between. CDR1 is SGHDT, CDR2 YYEEEE, per germline. The CDR3 region has the DNA TGTGCCAGCAGCTCCCGACAGGATTTAGCCAAAAACATTCAGTACTTC. It encodes CASSSRQDLAKNIQYF. The entire variable domain, with the rest obtained from reference TRBV5-6 and TRBJ2-4, is as follows: DAGVTQSPTHLIKTRGQQVTLRCSPKSGHDTVSWYQQALGQGPQFIFQYYEEEERQRGNFPDRFSGHQFPNYSSELNVNALLLGDSALYLCASSSRQDLAKNIQYFGAGTRLSVL.

The CDR3: CASSLGGLSNQPQHF. CDR3 nucleotides: TGTGCCAGCAGCTTGGGCGGGCTTAGCAATCAGCCCCAGCATTTT. The J gene is TRBJ1-5, the V gene TRBV5-6; D is unclear. V lost 0 bases and J lost 0, with 7 bases in between. The CDR3 runs to 15 residues. Germline lookup yields CDR1 SGHDT and CDR2 YYEEEE.

This clone was recorded a few times. The chain uses TRBV7-2 and TRBJ2-3, with 9 bases fitting TRBD1. The junction had 3 bases not matched to a gene; V was cut back by 3 bases and J by 2 bases. Germline assignment: CDR1 SGHTA and CDR2 FQGNSA. There are 15 residues in the CDR3. The CDR3 bases are TGTGCCAGCAGCTTGGGACAGGGCCACACAGATACGCAGTATTTT. This translates into CASSLGQGHTDTQYF.

The chain recombines TRBV5-1 with TRBJ1-2; 9 positions agree with TRBD1. J lost 6 bases, V lost 7 bases, and 10 bases had no gene match. This CDR3 contains 14 residues. Germline V gene data show CDR1 as SGHRS and CDR2 as YFSETQ. Here the CDR3 DNA reads TGCGCCAGCGCCGTCCTTGGACAGGGGAATGGCTACACCTTC. Protein: CASAVLGQGNGYTF.